These 26 T cell receptor beta chains came from one sample sequenced in a study of human T cells and chemical hapten exposure. The time point denotes: healthy volunteer bleed at 6 weeks. Total RNA extraction was carried out from unfractionated whole blood. TCRdb fed the RACE reads into MiXCR, producing one record per CDR3 protein. The table has approximately 84,000 distinct CDR3 sequences, 7% to 9% seen once. Sequenced input: whole blood. The receptors come from a male donor in good health. Some clones in this sample may be carry-over from other donors' samples.

The table lists this clonotype with many counts. The V gene is TRBV29-1, the J gene TRBJ2-7; 8 nucleotides agree with TRBD2. V shed 0 bases and J 6 bases; nucleotides not matched to a gene: 4. CDR1 SQVTM and CDR2 ANQGSEA come from the germline V gene. The CDR3 totals 13 residues. The CDR3 DNA is TGCAGCGTTGAAGACCGGGAGGGGCTCGAGCAGTACTTC. Translated: CSVEDREGLEQYF.

This clonotype has at least ten counts. V and J are TRBV12-3 or TRBV12-4 and TRBJ2-3; D tentatively fits TRBD1 or TRBD2 (6 bases each). V lost 6 bases and J lost 0, with 16 bases in between. The CDR3 spans 16 residues. The CDR3 DNA is TGTGCCAGCAGGGGGGTAGGAGGGACAAGCACAGATACGCAGTATTTT. Amino acid sequence: CASRGVGGTSTDTQYF.

This clonotype was detected ten times or more. The rearrangement joins TRBV3-1 to TRBJ2-7; D perhaps matches TRBD1 (5 bases). The germline gives CDR1 LGHDT, CDR2 YNNKEL (reference sequence). This CDR3 is 12 amino acids long. Trimming took 4 bases from V and 7 from J, leaving 11 bases between them. CDR3 sequence reads: CASSPDMGEQYF. The CDR3 DNA sequence: TGTGCCAGCAGCCCGGACATGGGGGAGCAGTACTTC.

Many counts were recorded for this clonotype. The gene calls are TRBV4-3 and TRBJ2-5; perhaps TRBD1 as D (6 bases). The CDR3 has 15 residues. The germline CDR1 and CDR2 sequences are LGHNA and YSLEER. V shed 0 bases and J shed 2 bases, with 10 bases lying between them. CDR3 sequence reads: CASSQDWTEQETQYF. As DNA, the CDR3 is TGCGCCAGCAGCCAAGATTGGACAGAACAAGAGACCCAGTACTTC.

Many counts were recorded for this clonotype. Because the CDR3's place on the DNA is in doubt, the DNA is left out and the CDR3 is given as listed by TCRdb. The V call is TRBV6-5, the J call TRBJ2-6. CDR1 MNHEY and CDR2 SVGAGI come from the germline V gene. The CDR3 contains 15 residues when both ends are counted. CDR3 amino acids: CASSTSISGANVLTF.

This clonotype was seen ten or more times. The chain has TRBV6-2 or TRBV6-3 and TRBJ2-1; D may correspond to TRBD1 or TRBD2 (6 bases each). The V end lost 6 bases, the J end lost 1 base, and 13 bases lay between the germline ends. This CDR3 has 15 amino acids. Per the germline V gene, CDR1 is MNHEY and CDR2 is SVGEGT. CDR3 bases: TGTGCCAGCAGAATAGCGGACAGATCCTACAATGAGCAGTTCTTC. It codes for CASRIADRSYNEQFF.

The table lists this clonotype with a few counts. The rearrangement joins TRBV6-5 to TRBJ2-1; TRBD2 is a possible D gene (5 bases). There are 14 residues in the CDR3. Deletions cut 9 bases from V and 0 bases from J, with 12 bases between. Germline CDR1 and CDR2: MNHEY and SVGAGI. The CDR3 sequence: CASRAESSYNEQFF. The CDR3 DNA reads TGTGCCAGTAGAGCGGAGAGCTCCTACAATGAGCAGTTCTTC.

J is TRBJ1-1 and V is TRBV5-6, with D perhaps matching TRBD1 (6 bases). Trimming left V 2 bases short and J 0 bases short, with 14 bases between. Germline V CDR1 and CDR2: SGHDT, YYEEEE. The CDR3 sequence is 16 residues long. The CDR3 is CASSFQYRAMNTEAFF. In nucleotides, the CDR3 is TGTGCCAGCAGCTTCCAATACAGGGCCATGAACACTGAAGCTTTCTTT.

This clonotype was picked up a small number of times. The rearrangement joins TRBV12-3 or TRBV12-4 to TRBJ2-1; 9 bases map to TRBD2. The V and J ends lost 2 bases and 9 bases, in that order; junction bases with no gene match: 8. There are 15 residues in the CDR3. The CDR3 spells CASSLMRGGPPEQFF. CDR3 DNA sequence: TGTGCCAGCAGTTTAATGCGGGGGGGCCCTCCTGAGCAGTTCTTC.

The chain couples TRBV29-1 to TRBJ2-2; D possibly uses TRBD1 or TRBD2 (5 bases each). Looked up from germline, CDR1 is SQVTM and CDR2 is ANQGSEA. CDR3 size: 14 residues. The V end was cut by 4 bases, the J end by 3 bases, with 12 bases between. DNA of the CDR3: TGCAGCGTTGGAACATTGGGGGACACCGGGGAGCTGTTTTTT. Its protein product is CSVGTLGDTGELFF.

This clonotype was seen repeatedly, ten times or more. The chain combines TRBV10-3 with TRBJ1-3; D unclear. V was clipped by 2 bases and J by 0 bases, with 17 bases between them. Germline CDR1 and CDR2: ENHRY and SYGVKD. This CDR3 contains 18 residues. The CDR3 region has the DNA TGTGCCATCAGTGAGGGCCAAGACCGACCGAGCTCTGGAAACACCATATATTTT. Translation gives CAISEGQDRPSSGNTIYF.

This clonotype was counted between two and nine times. This chain links TRBV7-8 with TRBJ2-6; D gene uncertain. This CDR3 region has 17 residues. CDR1 and CDR2 (germline): SGHVS, FQNEAQ. V lost 5 bases, J lost 0 bases, and 14 bases lay in between. CDR3 DNA: TGTGCCAGCAGCGCGCGGCAAATTCCCTCTGGGGCCAACGTCCTGACTTTC. It encodes CASSARQIPSGANVLTF.

The rearrangement uses TRBV5-1 and TRBJ2-2, with 8 bases that match TRBD1. This CDR3 comprises 17 residues. CDR1 is SGHRS and CDR2 is YFSETQ in the germline V gene. With V trimmed by 1 base and J by 2 bases, 7 bases remained unmatched. In nucleotides, the CDR3 is TGCGCCAGCAGCTTGAGAGGACAGGGCCAAAACACCGGGGAGCTGTTTTTT. It yields the protein CASSLRGQGQNTGELFF.

Only a few counts were recorded for this clonotype. The genes are TRBV5-5 and TRBJ1-1, with D tentatively TRBD1 (5 bases). V lost 4 bases, J lost 9 bases, and 16 bases lay in between. Germline lookup yields CDR1 SGHKS and CDR2 YYEKEE (reference sequence). The CDR3 contains 13 residues. CDR3 bases: TGTGCCAGCAGCCCACCCACTACAGGAAAAGCTTTCTTT. As protein: CASSPPTTGKAFF.

The chain is built from TRBV4-3 and TRBJ2-6; D is unresolved. Trimming stripped 4 bases from V and 2 bases from J, with 15 bases between. Germline values: CDR1 LGHNA, CDR2 YSLEER. The CDR3 sequence is 17 residues long. The CDR3 protein is CASSPSPRAAGANVLTF. As DNA, the CDR3 is TGCGCCAGCAGCCCATCCCCCCGGGCCGCTGGGGCCAACGTCCTGACTTTC.

The genes are TRBV6-1 and TRBJ2-7; 8 bases are shared with TRBD2. J gave up 6 bases and V 6 bases, and 7 bases lay outside the gene matches. The CDR3 is 13 amino acids. Germline V lookup: CDR1 MNHNS, CDR2 SASEGT. The CDR3 DNA sequence: TGTGCCAGCAGCGAGCGGGAGCAGGGCGAGCAGTACTTC. This sequence encodes CASSEREQGEQYF.

This clonotype was seen many times. V usage is TRBV7-2 and J usage is TRBJ2-3; TRBD1 matches 9 bases. This CDR3 contains 14 residues. With 6 bases clipped from V and 2 bases from J, the junction kept 3 bases outside the gene matches. CDR1 SGHTA and CDR2 FQGNSA come from the germline V gene. The CDR3 sequence is CASRTQGATDTQYF. The CDR3, as DNA: TGTGCCAGCAGGACACAGGGGGCCACAGATACGCAGTATTTT.

In this sample, this clonotype turned up many times. The chain couples TRBV5-5 to TRBJ1-6; possible D gene TRBD1, 6 bases. This CDR3 is 16 amino acids long. V was pared by 0 bases and J by 0 bases, with 7 bases between. The V gene's germline CDR1 is SGHKS and CDR2 YYEKEE (reference sequence). Here the CDR3 DNA reads TGTGCCAGCAGCTTGGGACAGGCCTCCTATAATTCACCCCTCCACTTT. This sequence encodes CASSLGQASYNSPLHF.

CDR3 region: CSAQSGDRGVAGELFF. The CDR3, as DNA: TGCAGTGCCCAGTCGGGGGACAGGGGGGTGGCCGGGGAGCTGTTTTTT. The chain is built from TRBV20-1 and TRBJ2-2, with 11 bases identical to TRBD1. The V gene end was trimmed by 6 bases and the J gene end by 6 bases; junction bases not matched to a gene: 12. The CDR3 runs 16 residues. Germline assignment: CDR1 DFQATT and CDR2 SNEGSKA (reference sequence).

This chain joins TRBV27 and TRBJ2-3; 7 nucleotides line up with TRBD1. The CDR3 is made up of 15 amino acids. The trim removed 6 bases at V and 6 bases at J, leaving 12 bases unmatched. Germline V gene lookup returns CDR1 MNHEY and CDR2 SMNVEV (reference sequence). The CDR3 coding sequence is TGTGCCAGCAGCTTGGGACAGTATCTCCCGGATACGCAGTATTTT. This encodes CASSLGQYLPDTQYF.

The chain joins TRBV7-6 to TRBJ2-3; 11 positions agree with TRBD1. The CDR3 extends over 19 amino acids. Germline lookup yields CDR1 SGHVS and CDR2 FNYEAQ. J lost 1 base, V lost 2 bases, and 11 bases had no gene match. The CDR3 sequence: CASSLRTGQGVLGTDTQYF. Written as DNA, the CDR3 is TGTGCCAGCAGCTTACGAACGGGACAGGGGGTTTTAGGCACAGATACGCAGTATTTT.

This clonotype has just a few counts. The J gene is TRBJ2-1, the V gene TRBV10-3; 10 bases fit TRBD2. V was clipped by 8 bases and J by 8 bases; unmatched bases: 9. Germline V CDR1 and CDR2: ENHRY, SYGVKD. The CDR3 has 14 residues. The CDR3 protein is CAISLAGSLDEQFF. In nucleotides, the CDR3 is TGTGCCATCTCACTAGCGGGAAGCCTTGATGAGCAGTTCTTC.

The chain employs TRBV5-1 and TRBJ2-7; D possibly corresponds to TRBD2 (8 bases). From germline, CDR1 is SGHRS and CDR2 YFSETQ. V lost 0 bases and J 5 bases, leaving 12 bases between the germline ends. The CDR3 sequence is 14 residues long. In nucleotides, the CDR3 is TGCGCCAGCAGCTTGGTAGCGGGACAGAACGAGCAGTACTTC. Residues: CASSLVAGQNEQYF. Using reference TRBV5-1 and TRBJ2-7 for the parts outside the CDR3, the full variable domain is KAGVTQTPRYLIKTRGQQVTLSCSPISGHRSVSWYQQTPGQGLQFLFEYFSETQRNKGNFPGRFSGRQFSNSRSEMNVSTLELGDSALYLCASSLVAGQNEQYFGPGTRLTVT.

This clonotype came up a few times. V usage is TRBV20-1 and J usage is TRBJ2-7; 9 bases are shared with TRBD2. CDR1 and CDR2 from the germline V gene are DFQATT and SNEGSKA (reference sequence). The CDR3 runs 14 residues. V shed 6 bases, J shed 7 bases, and the junction held 13 bases outside the gene matches. The DNA for the CDR3 is TGCAGTGCCCCCGTGGTAGCGGGAGCTGGGGAGCAGTACTTC. This gives the protein CSAPVVAGAGEQYF.

In its sample, this clonotype was seen a few times. This chain connects TRBV7-2 to TRBJ2-3; no firm D call. In germline, CDR1 is SGHTA, CDR2 FQGNSA. This CDR3 has 15 residues. Trimming stripped 5 bases from V and 0 bases from J, with 12 bases between. The CDR3 sequence is CASSVDGYSTDTQYF. The CDR3 coding sequence is TGTGCCAGCAGCGTAGACGGATATAGCACAGATACGCAGTATTTT.

This clonotype was counted only a few times. The J gene is TRBJ1-1, the V gene TRBV6-5; possibly TRBD1 for D (6 bases). Germline V lookup: CDR1 MNHEY, CDR2 SVGAGI. Between the trimmed V and J ends, which lost 0 bases and 4 bases, there was a span of 9 bases. The CDR3 is made up of 14 amino acids. CDR3 region: CASSYSRGGTEAFF. The CDR3 coding sequence is TGTGCCAGCAGTTACTCCCGAGGGGGCACTGAAGCTTTCTTT.